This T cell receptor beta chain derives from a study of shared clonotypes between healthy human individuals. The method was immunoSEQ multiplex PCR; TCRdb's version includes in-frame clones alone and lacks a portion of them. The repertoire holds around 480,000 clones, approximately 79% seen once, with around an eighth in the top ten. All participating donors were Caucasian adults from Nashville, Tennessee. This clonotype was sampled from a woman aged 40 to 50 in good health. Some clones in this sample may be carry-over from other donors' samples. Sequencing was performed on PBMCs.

The chain's CDR3 is CASSEGRTVGNTIYF. CDR3 sequence (DNA): TGTGCCAGCAGTGAAGGCAGGACAGTTGGAAACACCATATATTTT. This chain links TRBV2 with TRBJ1-3; D may be TRBD1 (6 bases). The germline gives CDR1 SNHLY, CDR2 FYNNEI. The CDR3 has 15 amino acids. V was clipped by 1 base and J by 3 bases, with 10 bases between them.